This T cell receptor beta chain was sequenced for a study of blood T cells in healthy people across ages. Primers used in a second PCR of about 7 to 12 cycles were a sample-barcoded 5' primer and a J-beta primer mix. Every sample produced at least 2.5 million CDR3-containing paired-end reads. Each CDR3 protein is one row after TCRdb ran MiXCR on the 5' RACE reads. Among around 1,700,000 distinct CDR3 sequences, approximately 30% were seen once, and the ten largest hold 7.7%. V lost 0 bases and J lost 11, with 25 bases in between. Germline-derived CDR1 and CDR2 are DFQATT and SNEGSKA (reference sequence). This CDR3 region has 16 residues.

The rearrangement joins TRBV20-1 to TRBJ2-5; the D gene is possibly TRBD2 (5 bases). This clonotype was obtained from a young woman in good health. Sequenced sample: blood. CDR3 DNA: TGCAGTGCTAGAGATAAGGCGGCGGGCCTTTACAATGAGCAGTACTTC. Translating gives CSARDKAAGLYNEQYF.